This entry lists 24 T cell receptor beta chains sequenced from one sample in a study of T cell responses to AZD1222 COVID-19 vaccine. Libraries were prepared by immunoSEQ multiplex PCR; TCRdb keeps only in-frame clonotypes and omits some of them. Among 30,000 to 35,000 clones listed, approximately 90% were seen once. The sample here was peripheral blood, taken on day 0 of AZD1222 vaccination. The source of these receptors is an adult in good health.

The V call is TRBV2, the J call TRBJ1-6; D may be TRBD1 (5 bases). From germline, CDR1 is SNHLY and CDR2 FYNNEI. The V gene lost 3 bases and the J gene lost 5 bases, with 23 bases spanning the gap. The CDR3 is made up of 19 amino acids. The CDR3 nucleotides are TGTGCCAGCAGTGAGGGTTTAAGAACCGGGACCCGAAATAATTCACCCCTCCACTTT. As protein: CASSEGLRTGTRNNSPLHF.

The chain combines TRBV6-5 with TRBJ1-5; TRBD1 matches at 9 bases. From germline, CDR1 is MNHEY and CDR2 SVGAGI. The junction had 8 bases not matched to a gene; V was cut back by 6 bases and J by 5 bases. The CDR3 contains 15 residues. DNA of the CDR3: TGTGCCAGCAGACTCACAGGGGGCAGGGATCAGCCCCAGCATTTT. Translated, it gives CASRLTGGRDQPQHF.

The chain employs TRBV10-3 and TRBJ1-3; 7 nucleotides line up with TRBD1. Germline lookup yields CDR1 ENHRY and CDR2 SYGVKD. There are 16 residues in the CDR3. Trimming at V came to 5 bases and at J to 7 bases, leaving 14 bases not matched to a gene. This CDR3 is CAISKTGQSSSNTIYF. The CDR3 DNA sequence: TGTGCCATCAGTAAAACGGGACAGTCCTCCTCGAACACCATATATTTT.

The chain uses TRBV12-3 or TRBV12-4 and TRBJ1-2; tentatively, D is TRBD1 (5 bases). This CDR3 contains 12 residues. Trimming took 3 bases from V and 14 from J, leaving 16 bases between them. The CDR3 region is CASSFTLTGGTF. The DNA for the CDR3 is TGTGCCAGCAGTTTTACCCTCACAGGCGGGACCTTC.

The chain employs TRBV29-1 and TRBJ2-1, with 7 positions matching TRBD1. The ends lost 2 bases at V and 6 bases at J; junction bases unmatched: 13. The germline CDR1 and CDR2 sequences are SQVTM and ANQGSEA. CDR3 size: 16 residues. The CDR3 is CSVELYRDRVSNEQFF. In DNA, the CDR3 is TGCAGCGTTGAACTATACCGTGACAGGGTGAGCAATGAGCAGTTCTTC.

The chain couples TRBV27 to TRBJ1-5, with 10 bases fitting TRBD1. In germline, CDR1 is MNHEY, CDR2 SMNVEV (reference sequence). The CDR3 spans 14 residues. V shed 5 bases, J shed 7 bases, and the junction held 5 bases outside the gene matches. CDR3 region: CASSRDRGLQPQHF. The DNA for the CDR3 is TGTGCCAGCAGTCGCGACAGGGGGCTACAGCCCCAGCATTTT.

The chain carries TRBV6-5 and TRBJ2-1; perhaps TRBD1 as D (5 bases). The length of the CDR3 is 13 residues. CDR1 and CDR2 (germline): MNHEY, SVGAGI. The V gene lost 5 bases and the J gene lost 7 bases, with 12 bases spanning the gap. This chain's CDR3 is CASSLQGENEQFF. In DNA, the CDR3 is TGTGCCAGCAGTCTCCAGGGTGAGAATGAGCAGTTCTTC.

The chain joins TRBV19 to TRBJ2-5; D ambiguous. Germline CDR1 reads LNHDA; CDR2 reads SQIVND (reference sequence). This CDR3 is 13 amino acids long. V was shortened by 5 bases and J by 0 bases, with 7 bases between the two germline ends. CDR3 coding DNA: TGTGCCAGTAGTCCAAAATACCAAGAGACCCAGTACTTC. This translates into CASSPKYQETQYF. Variable domain in full (rest from reference TRBV19 and TRBJ2-5): DGGITQSPKYLFRKEGQNVTLSCEQNLNHDAMYWYRQDPGQGLRLIYYSQIVNDFQKGDIAEGYSVSREKKESFPLTVTSAQKNPTAFYLCASSPKYQETQYFGPGTRLLVL.

The sample holds one count of this clone. This sequence joins TRBV6-2 or TRBV6-3 and TRBJ1-5; D remains ambiguous. The CDR3 has 15 residues. V lost 5 bases and J lost 0, with 11 bases in between. From germline, CDR1 is MNHEY and CDR2 SVGEGT. The CDR3, as DNA: TGTGCCAGCAGTCACCCCGTGGTTAGCAATCAGCCCCAGCATTTT. Amino acid sequence: CASSHPVVSNQPQHF.

This chain connects TRBV30 to TRBJ1-2; D is unresolved. Looked up from germline, CDR1 is GTSNPN and CDR2 is SVGIG (reference sequence). There are 14 residues in the CDR3. V shed 8 bases and J shed 6 bases, with 22 bases lying between them. This chain's CDR3 is CAGRRPGRKDGYTF. The CDR3 nucleotides are TGTGCCGGACGCCGTCCAGGTCGGAAAGATGGCTACACCTTC. The variable domain in full, completed from reference TRBV30 and TRBJ1-2, reads SQTIHQWPATLVQPVGSPLSLECTVEGTSNPNLYWYRQAAGRGLQLLFYSVGIGQISSEVPQNLSASRPQDRQFILSSKKLLLSDSGFYLCAGRRPGRKDGYTFGSGTRLTVV.

This sequence joins TRBV5-1 and TRBJ2-7, with D perhaps matching TRBD2 (7 bases). The V end lost 4 bases, the J end lost 1 base, and 18 bases lay between the germline ends. The CDR3 runs to 16 residues. The germline gives CDR1 SGHRS, CDR2 YFSETQ. CDR3 residues: CASSPGQRGGSYEQYF. DNA of the CDR3: TGCGCCAGCAGCCCTGGTCAGAGGGGGGGGTCCTACGAGCAGTACTTC.

This clone was recorded once. CDR3 sequence: CASSSWRSVNTEAFF. The CDR3 nucleotides read TGTGCCAGCAGCTCTTGGCGATCGGTGAACACTGAAGCTTTCTTT. J is TRBJ1-1 and V is TRBV7-2; D call uncertain. V was cut by 4 bases and J by 0 bases, with 12 bases left in between. CDR3 length equals 15 residues. From germline, CDR1 is SGHTA and CDR2 FQGNSA. Full variable domain (rest looked up from reference TRBV7-2 and TRBJ1-1): GAGVSQSPSNKVTEKGKDVELRCDPISGHTALYWYRQSLGQGLEFLIYFQGNSAPDKSGLPSDRFSAERTGGSVSTLTIQRTQQEDSAVYLCASSSWRSVNTEAFFGQGTRLTVV.

The chain couples TRBV7-9 to TRBJ2-7; TRBD1 might be the D (6 bases). Per the germline V gene, CDR1 is SEHNR and CDR2 is FQNEAQ (reference sequence). The CDR3 length is 14 residues. The germline V and J ends were trimmed by 5 bases and 2 bases, with 13 bases remaining between them. The CDR3 spells CASSQTGLPYEQYF. The CDR3 nucleotides read TGTGCCAGCAGCCAAACAGGGCTCCCCTACGAGCAGTACTTC.

This sequence joins TRBV27 and TRBJ1-2; D is perhaps TRBD1 (5 bases). The CDR3 runs 14 residues. V lost 3 bases, J lost 8 bases, and 16 bases lay in between. CDR1 MNHEY and CDR2 SMNVEV come from the germline V gene (reference sequence). CDR3 DNA: TGTGCCAGCAGTTTTAGAGGGGTCACCGGCGGCTACACCTTC. Amino acids: CASSFRGVTGGYTF.

V usage is TRBV21-1 and J usage is TRBJ1-1. TRBV21-1 is termed a pseudogene. The CDR3 consists of 13 residues. CDR3 sequence reads: CATGGGTNTEAFF. CDR3 nucleotide sequence: TGTGCCACCGGGGGGGGCACGAACACTGAAGCTTTCTTT.

V usage is TRBV14 and J usage is TRBJ1-6, with D perhaps TRBD1 (6 bases). Per germline, CDR1 SGHDN and CDR2 FVKESK. The V end was cut by 3 bases, the J end by 4 bases, with 19 bases between. CDR3 length equals 18 residues. The CDR3 spells CASSQFPVGGAYNSPLHF. The CDR3 DNA follows: TGTGCCAGCAGCCAGTTCCCAGTGGGGGGGGCGTATAATTCACCCCTCCACTTT. Supplemented by reference TRBV14 and TRBJ1-6, the full variable domain reads EAGVTQFPSHSVIEKGQTVTLRCDPISGHDNLYWYRRVMGKEIKFLLHFVKESKQDESGMPNNRFLAERTGGTYSTLKVQPAELEDSGVYFCASSQFPVGGAYNSPLHFGNGTRLTVT.

The V call is TRBV18, the J call TRBJ2-4, with a tentative D call TRBD1 (6 bases). The CDR3 consists of 19 residues. CDR1 is KGHSH and CDR2 is LQKENI in the germline V gene. Deletions cut 3 bases from V and 1 base from J, with 22 bases between. CDR3 region: CASSPGQRYSEGAKNIQYF. CDR3 sequence (DNA): TGTGCCAGCTCACCTGGACAGCGCTACAGCGAGGGGGCCAAAAACATTCAGTACTTC.

The V gene is TRBV7-9, the J gene TRBJ2-5, with D tentatively TRBD1 or TRBD2 (5 bases each). CDR3 length: 15 residues. Looked up from germline, CDR1 is SEHNR and CDR2 is FQNEAQ (reference sequence). Trimming stripped 5 bases from V and 3 bases from J, with 16 bases between. This CDR3 is CASSTRTGRKETQYF. The CDR3 region has the DNA TGTGCCAGCAGCACACGAACGGGACGAAAAGAGACCCAGTACTTC.

This clone appeared a few times. A much larger clone lies a single base off, so this may be a read error. The same CDR3 arises from other DNA sequences in this sample as well. V gene TRBV5-6 combines with J gene TRBJ1-1; D is ambiguous. Germline V gives CDR1 SGHDT, CDR2 YYEEEE. The V and J ends lost 1 base and 2 bases respectively, with 0 bases between them. The CDR3 length is 11 residues. The CDR3 sequence is CASSLNTEAFF. The CDR3 DNA reads TGTGCCAGCAGCTTGAACACTGAAGCTTTCTTT.

This chain links TRBV2 with TRBJ1-1; D possibly corresponds to TRBD1 (5 bases). The CDR3 spans 14 residues. Trimming shortened V by 7 bases and J by 0 bases, and 12 bases separated the two germline ends. Germline loops: CDR1 SNHLY, CDR2 FYNNEI. Here the CDR3 DNA reads TGTGCCAGCAAGAAAGGGGCTGTGAACACTGAAGCTTTCTTT. Protein product: CASKKGAVNTEAFF.

The V gene is TRBV27, the J gene TRBJ1-2; D perhaps matches TRBD1 (5 bases). The CDR3 spans 16 residues. Germline values: CDR1 MNHEY, CDR2 SMNVEV (reference sequence). Trimming took off 4 bases at V and 4 bases at J, with 19 bases between the two ends. Written as DNA, the CDR3 is TGTGCCAGCAGTTCCCGTGCGGGAGGCAGGGCCTATGGCTACACCTTC. Protein product: CASSSRAGGRAYGYTF.

V usage is TRBV4-2 and J usage is TRBJ1-3; D perhaps matches TRBD1 (6 bases). CDR3 size: 19 residues. The ends were cut back, 0 bases at V and 4 bases at J, with 22 bases in the middle. Germline V lookup: CDR1 LGHNA, CDR2 YNFKEQ. The CDR3 protein is CASSQDPFVGGQAGNTIYF. In DNA form, the CDR3 reads TGTGCCAGCAGCCAAGATCCGTTTGTAGGGGGGCAAGCGGGAAACACCATATATTTT.

V is TRBV7-2 and J is TRBJ1-6; unclear D gene. The CDR3 covers 12 residues. Deletions cut 2 bases from V and 5 bases from J, with 1 base between. In germline, CDR1 is SGHTA, CDR2 FQGNSA. The CDR3 loop is CASSLNNSPLHF. CDR3 bases: TGTGCCAGCAGCTTAAATAATTCACCCCTCCACTTT.

This chain links TRBV6-6 with TRBJ1-2, with 8 nucleotides matching TRBD1. Germline V gene lookup returns CDR1 MNHNY and CDR2 SVGAGI (reference sequence). Trimming at V came to 5 bases and at J to 3 bases, leaving 17 bases not matched to a gene. The CDR3 extends over 18 amino acids. DNA for the CDR3: TGTGCCAGCAGTCACAAACTCATTAATTCGGGACAGGACTATGGCTACACCTTC. It yields the protein CASSHKLINSGQDYGYTF.